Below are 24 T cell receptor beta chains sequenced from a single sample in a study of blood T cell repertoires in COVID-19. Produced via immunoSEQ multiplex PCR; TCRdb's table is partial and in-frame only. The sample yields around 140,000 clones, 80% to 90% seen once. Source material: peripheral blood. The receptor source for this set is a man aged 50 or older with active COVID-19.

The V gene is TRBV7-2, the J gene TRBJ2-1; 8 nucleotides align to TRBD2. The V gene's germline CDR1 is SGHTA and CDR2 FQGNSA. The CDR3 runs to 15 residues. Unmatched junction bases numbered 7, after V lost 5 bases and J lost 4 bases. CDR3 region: CASSPEAGVYNEQFF. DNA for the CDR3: TGTGCCAGCAGCCCAGAAGCGGGAGTTTACAATGAGCAGTTCTTC. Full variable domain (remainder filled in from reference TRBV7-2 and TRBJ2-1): GAGVSQSPSNKVTEKGKDVELRCDPISGHTALYWYRQSLGQGLEFLIYFQGNSAPDKSGLPSDRFSAERTGGSVSTLTIQRTQQEDSAVYLCASSPEAGVYNEQFFGPGTRLTVL.

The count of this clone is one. The CDR3 loop reads CASSGESREGYTF. CDR3 in DNA: TGCGCCAGCAGCGGGGAGAGTCGAGAGGGCTACACCTTC. The chain employs TRBV5-1 and TRBJ1-2; D is unresolved. The CDR3 has 13 amino acids. V dropped 4 bases and J dropped 8 bases, with 15 bases sitting between them. CDR1 and CDR2 (germline): SGHRS, YFSETQ.

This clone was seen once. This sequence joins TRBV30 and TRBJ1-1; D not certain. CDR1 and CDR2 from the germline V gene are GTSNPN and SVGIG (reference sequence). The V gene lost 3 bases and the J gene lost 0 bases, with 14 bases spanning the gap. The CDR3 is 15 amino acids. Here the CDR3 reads CAWRRDDFMNTEAFF. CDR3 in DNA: TGTGCCTGGAGAAGAGACGACTTTATGAACACTGAAGCTTTCTTT.

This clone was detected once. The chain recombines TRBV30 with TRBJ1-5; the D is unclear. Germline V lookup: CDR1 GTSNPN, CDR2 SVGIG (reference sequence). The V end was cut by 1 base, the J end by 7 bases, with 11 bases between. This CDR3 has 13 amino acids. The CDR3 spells CAWSGRKEQPQHF. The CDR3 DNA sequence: TGTGCCTGGAGTGGGAGGAAGGAGCAGCCCCAGCATTTT.

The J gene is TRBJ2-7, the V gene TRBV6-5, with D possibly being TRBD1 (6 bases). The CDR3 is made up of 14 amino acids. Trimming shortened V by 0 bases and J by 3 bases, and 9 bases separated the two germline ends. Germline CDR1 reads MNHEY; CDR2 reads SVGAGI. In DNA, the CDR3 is TGTGCCAGCAGTTACTCCTTACAGGGCTACGAGCAGTACTTC. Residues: CASSYSLQGYEQYF.

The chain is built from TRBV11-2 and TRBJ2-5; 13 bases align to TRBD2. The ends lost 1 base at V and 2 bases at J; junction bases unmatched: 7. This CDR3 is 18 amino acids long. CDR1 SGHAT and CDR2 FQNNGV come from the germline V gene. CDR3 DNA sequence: TGTGCCAGCAGCTTAGCACTAGCGGGGGGGATAGAACAAGAGACCCAGTACTTC. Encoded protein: CASSLALAGGIEQETQYF.

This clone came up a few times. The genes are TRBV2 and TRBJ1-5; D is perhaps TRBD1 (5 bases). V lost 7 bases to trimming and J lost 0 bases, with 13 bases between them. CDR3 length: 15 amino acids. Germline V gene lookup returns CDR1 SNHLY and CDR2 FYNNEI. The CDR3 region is CASMGQGDSNQPQHF. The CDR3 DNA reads TGTGCCAGCATGGGGCAGGGCGATAGCAATCAGCCCCAGCATTTT.

The CDR3 DNA is TGTGCCAGCAGCGTTCGGTGGGGCTACACCTTC. This codes for CASSVRWGYTF. The J gene is TRBJ1-2, the V gene TRBV5-8; no clear D gene. V was clipped by 4 bases and J by 8 bases, with 9 bases between them. CDR1 is SGHTS, CDR2 YDEGEE, per germline. The length of the CDR3 is 11 residues.

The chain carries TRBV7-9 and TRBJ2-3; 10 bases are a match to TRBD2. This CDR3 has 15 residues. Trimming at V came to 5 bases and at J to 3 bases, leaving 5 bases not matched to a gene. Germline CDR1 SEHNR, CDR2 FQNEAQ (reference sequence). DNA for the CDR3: TGTGCCAGCAGCAAAGCGGGGGGGCGTACAGATACGCAGTATTTT. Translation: CASSKAGGRTDTQYF.

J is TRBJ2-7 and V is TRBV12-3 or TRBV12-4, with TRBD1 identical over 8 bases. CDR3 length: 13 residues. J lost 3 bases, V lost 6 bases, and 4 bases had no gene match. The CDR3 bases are TGTGCCAGCAGACGACAGGGGTTCTACGAGCAGTACTTC. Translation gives CASRRQGFYEQYF.

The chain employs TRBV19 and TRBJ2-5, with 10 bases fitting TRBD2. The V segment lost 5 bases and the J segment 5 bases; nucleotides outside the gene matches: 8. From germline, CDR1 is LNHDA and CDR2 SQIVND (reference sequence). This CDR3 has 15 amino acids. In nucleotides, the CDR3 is TGTGCCAGTAGTGGTAGCGGGGGGACGCGCGAGACCCAGTACTTC. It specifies CASSGSGGTRETQYF.

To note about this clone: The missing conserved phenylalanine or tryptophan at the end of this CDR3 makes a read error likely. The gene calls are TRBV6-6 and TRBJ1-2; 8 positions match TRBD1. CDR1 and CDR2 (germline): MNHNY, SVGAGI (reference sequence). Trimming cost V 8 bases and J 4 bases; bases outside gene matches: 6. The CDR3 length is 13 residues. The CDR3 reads CASDKQGGYGYTL. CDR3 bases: TGTGCCAGCGACAAACAGGGGGGCTATGGCTACACCCTC.

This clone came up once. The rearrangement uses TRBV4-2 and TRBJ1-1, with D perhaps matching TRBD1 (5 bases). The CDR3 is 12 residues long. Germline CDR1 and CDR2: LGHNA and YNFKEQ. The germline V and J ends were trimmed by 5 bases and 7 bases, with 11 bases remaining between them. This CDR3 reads CASSSARGEAFF. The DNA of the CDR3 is TGTGCCAGCAGCAGTGCTAGGGGTGAAGCTTTCTTT.

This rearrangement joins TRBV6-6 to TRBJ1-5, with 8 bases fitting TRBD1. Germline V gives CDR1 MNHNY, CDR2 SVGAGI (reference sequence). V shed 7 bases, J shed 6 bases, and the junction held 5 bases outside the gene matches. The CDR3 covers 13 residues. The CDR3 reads CASTSTGGQPQHF. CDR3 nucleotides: TGTGCCAGCACCTCCACAGGGGGTCAGCCCCAGCATTTT.

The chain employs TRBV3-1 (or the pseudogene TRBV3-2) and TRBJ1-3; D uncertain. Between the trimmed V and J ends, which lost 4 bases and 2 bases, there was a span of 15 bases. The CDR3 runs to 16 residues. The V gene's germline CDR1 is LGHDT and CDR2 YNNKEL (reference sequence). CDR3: CASSLQRRLTGNTIYF. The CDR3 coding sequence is TGTGCCAGCAGCCTCCAACGGCGGCTGACTGGAAACACCATATATTTT.

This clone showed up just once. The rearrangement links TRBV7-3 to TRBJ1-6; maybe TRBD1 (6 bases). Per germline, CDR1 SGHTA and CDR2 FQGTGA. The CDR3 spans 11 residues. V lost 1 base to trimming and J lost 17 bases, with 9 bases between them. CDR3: CASSLRTEIHF. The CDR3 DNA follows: TGTGCCAGCAGCTTAAGGACAGAAATCCACTTT.

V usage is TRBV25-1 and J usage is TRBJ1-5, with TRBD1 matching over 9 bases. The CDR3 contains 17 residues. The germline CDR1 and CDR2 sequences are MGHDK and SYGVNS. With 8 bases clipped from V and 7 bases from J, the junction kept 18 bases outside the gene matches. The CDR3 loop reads CASAPGQGMWRGQPQHF. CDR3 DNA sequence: TGTGCCAGCGCCCCGGGACAGGGAATGTGGAGGGGACAGCCCCAGCATTTT.

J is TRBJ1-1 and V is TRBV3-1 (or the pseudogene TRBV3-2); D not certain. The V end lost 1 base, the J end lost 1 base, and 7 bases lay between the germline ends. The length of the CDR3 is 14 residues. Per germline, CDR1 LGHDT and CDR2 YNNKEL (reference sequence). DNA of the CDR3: TGTGCCAGCAGCCAAGCGGAGACGAACACTGAAGCTTTCTTT. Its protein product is CASSQAETNTEAFF.

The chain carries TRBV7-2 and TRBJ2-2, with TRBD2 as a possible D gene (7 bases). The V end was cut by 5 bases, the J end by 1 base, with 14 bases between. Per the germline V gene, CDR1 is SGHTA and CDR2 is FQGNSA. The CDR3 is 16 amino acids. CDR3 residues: CASSTGTTVNTGELFF. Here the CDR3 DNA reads TGTGCCAGCAGCACAGGGACTACCGTGAACACCGGGGAGCTGTTTTTT.

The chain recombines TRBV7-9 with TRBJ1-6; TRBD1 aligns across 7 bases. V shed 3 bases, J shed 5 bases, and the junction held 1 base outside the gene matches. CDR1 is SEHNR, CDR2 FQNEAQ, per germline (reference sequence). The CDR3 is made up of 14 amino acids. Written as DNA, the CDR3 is TGTGCCAGCAGCTTCGGGACAGATAATTCACCCCTCCACTTT. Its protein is CASSFGTDNSPLHF.

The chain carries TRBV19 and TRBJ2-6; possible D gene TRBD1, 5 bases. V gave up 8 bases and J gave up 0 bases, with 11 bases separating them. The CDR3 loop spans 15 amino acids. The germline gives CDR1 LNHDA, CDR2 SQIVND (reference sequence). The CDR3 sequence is CASGITGSGANVLTF. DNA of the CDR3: TGTGCCAGTGGAATCACAGGCTCTGGGGCCAACGTCCTGACTTTC.

The CDR3 protein is CASSHSASSYNEQFF. CDR3 DNA sequence: TGCGCCAGCAGCCACTCAGCGAGCTCCTACAATGAGCAGTTCTTC. This chain links TRBV4-1 with TRBJ2-1; no definite D call. The germline V and J ends were trimmed by 3 bases and 0 bases, with 9 bases remaining between them. CDR1 is MGHRA, CDR2 YSYEKL, per germline. The CDR3 length is 15 residues.

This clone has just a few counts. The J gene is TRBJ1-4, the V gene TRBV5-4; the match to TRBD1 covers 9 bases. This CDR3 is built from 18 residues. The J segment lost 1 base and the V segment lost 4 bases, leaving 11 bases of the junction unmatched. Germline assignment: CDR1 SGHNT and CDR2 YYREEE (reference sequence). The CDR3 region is CASSPGTGRGGTNEKLFF. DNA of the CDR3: TGTGCCAGCAGCCCTGGGACAGGGAGAGGAGGAACTAATGAAAAACTGTTTTTT. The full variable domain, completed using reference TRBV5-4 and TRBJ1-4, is ETGVTQSPTHLIKTRGQQVTLRCSSQSGHNTVSWYQQALGQGPQFIFQYYREEENGRGNFPPRFSGLQFPNYSSELNVNALELDDSALYLCASSPGTGRGGTNEKLFFGSGTQLSVL.

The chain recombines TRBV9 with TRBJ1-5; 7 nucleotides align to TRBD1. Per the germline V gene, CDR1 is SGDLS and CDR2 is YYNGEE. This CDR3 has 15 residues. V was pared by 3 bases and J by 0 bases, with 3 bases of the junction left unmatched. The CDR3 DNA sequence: TGTGCCAGCAGCGCCGGGACAGATAGCAATCAGCCCCAGCATTTT. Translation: CASSAGTDSNQPQHF. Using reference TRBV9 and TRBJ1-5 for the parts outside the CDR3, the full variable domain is DSGVTQTPKHLITATGQRVTLRCSPRSGDLSVYWYQQSLDQGLQFLIQYYNGEERAKGNILERFSAQQFPDLHSELNLSSLELGDSALYFCASSAGTDSNQPQHFGDGTRLSIL.